The clone carrying this T cell receptor beta chain was detected ten times or more. Diagnosis rested on symptoms, serum thyroxine and TRAb, thyroid ultrasound, and orbital computed tomography. The source of the sample is a study of T cells in Graves' hyperthyroidism and ophthalmopathy. RNA transcripts gave rise to amplified TCR beta CDR3 regions. HTBI primers drove first-round RT-PCR of the TCR CDR3. Via MiXCR, TCRdb re-called the multiplex PCR reads, giving one row per CDR3 protein. The sample holds fewer than 250,000 distinct CDR3 sequences, 15% to 20% seen once. The V gene's germline CDR1 is SEHNR and CDR2 FQNEAQ (reference sequence). The V end was cut by 3 bases, the J end by 7 bases, with 16 bases between. The CDR3 spans 15 residues.

V usage is TRBV7-9 and J usage is TRBJ2-1; tentatively, D is TRBD2 (6 bases). The sample was blood. This receptor was identified in a woman between 18 and 29 years old with Graves' ophthalmopathy. Written as DNA, the CDR3 is TGTGCCAGCAGCTTTCGAGCGGGTATTAAGAATGAGCAGTTCTTC. The encoded protein is CASSFRAGIKNEQFF.